One TCR beta chain is described in this entry. Its target is unknown. The CD4+ fraction was divided into a CD45RA+ naive subset and a CD45RA-negative memory subset. The entry originates in a study of shared clonotypes between healthy human individuals. Sequencing was performed with immunoSEQ multiplex PCR; in TCRdb, only in-frame clones are kept and a portion is missing. The sample consists of a few million clones, about 92% of them appearing once. Findings and caveats of the study: The study drew on few donors, limiting represented genetic and exposure-history diversity.

The CDR3 sequence is 15 residues long. J gave up 3 bases and V 4 bases, and 4 bases lay outside the gene matches. Germline values: CDR1 MGHRA, CDR2 YSYEKL. The sequence derives from a man younger than 35 in good health. The chain combines TRBV4-1 with TRBJ2-1, with 9 bases matching TRBD2. Sequenced input: naive CD4+ T cells sorted from blood. Stated subset: CD45RA+ positively selected. CDR3 DNA sequence: TGCGCCAGCAGCCCTCGAGCGGGGGGCTACAATGAGCAGTTCTTC. Translation: CASSPRAGGYNEQFF.